The rows below give T cell receptor beta chains drawn from one sample of a study of cytomegalovirus exposure and HLA in healthy donors. Generated by immunoSEQ multiplex PCR, the TCRdb table keeps only in-frame clones and is missing some. The sample lists about 130,000 clones, roughly three quarters seen once, with approximately 3.1% in the top ten. Source material: PBMCs. These receptor sequences come from a man between 25 and 39 years old in good health and CMV-seronegative. The CDR3 runs from the conserved cysteine through the conserved F or W. The order of the fields is CDR3 protein, CDR3 DNA, clone size, V gene, D gene, J gene. The D gene is left open where the match is weak. Rows give clone size only sometimes, using once, few, many, or a class for an expanded clone.

CASSLPGLAGGSGANVLTF	TGTGCCAGCAGCTTACCCGGACTAGCGGGAGGATCTGGGGCCAACGTCCTGACTTTC	-	TRBV7-3	TRBD2	TRBJ2-6
CASSLEAGGRNTGELFF	TGTGCCAGCAGCTTAGAAGCGGGAGGGAGGAACACCGGGGAGCTGTTTTTT	-	TRBV13	TRBD2	TRBJ2-2
CASSLVGLAGTQETQYF	TGTGCCAGCAGCTTGGTTGGCCTAGCGGGGACCCAAGAGACCCAGTACTTC	once	TRBV5-4	TRBD2	TRBJ2-5
CASSQRPGSGQPQHF	TGTGCCAGCAGCCAAAGGCCAGGGTCTGGGCAGCCCCAGCATTTT	-	TRBV4-2	-	TRBJ1-5
CASSLWGVQAFF	TGTGCCAGCAGTTTATGGGGAGTACAAGCTTTCTTT	-	TRBV28	-	TRBJ1-1
CASNRGEKLFF	TGTGCCAGCAACAGGGGTGAAAAACTGTTTTTT	-	TRBV5-8	TRBD1	TRBJ1-4
CASSPGGLQPQHF	TGTGCCAGCAGCCCAGGGGGCTTACAGCCCCAGCATTTT	-	TRBV27	TRBD1	TRBJ1-5
CASSLEALASPLHF	TGCGCCAGCAGCTTGGAGGCCTTAGCATCACCCCTCCACTTT	-	TRBV5-1	-	TRBJ1-6
CASSSRTNNEQFF	TGTGCCAGCAGCTCGAGAACCAACAATGAGCAGTTCTTC	medium-sized	TRBV7-2	-	TRBJ2-1
CASSYYRGPGTGELFF	TGTGCCAGCAGCTACTACAGGGGGCCGGGCACCGGGGAGCTGTTTTTT	-	TRBV7-9	TRBD1	TRBJ2-2
CASSYGGQAQHF	TGTGCCAGCAGTTATGGGGGACAGGCCCAGCATTTT	-	TRBV6-6	TRBD1	TRBJ1-5
CASSVVGGLNTEAFF	TGTGCCAGCAGCGTAGTCGGGGGTTTGAACACTGAAGCTTTCTTT	once	TRBV9	-	TRBJ1-1
CASSRGTGNVLTF	TGTGCCAGCAGTAGGGGGACAGGGAACGTCCTGACTTTC	-	TRBV6-5	TRBD1	TRBJ2-6
CASDRSGLAGGEQFF	TGTGCCAGCGATCGGAGCGGACTAGCGGGAGGTGAGCAGTTCTTC	-	TRBV9	TRBD2	TRBJ2-1
CASNHPGYGYTF	TGTGCCAGCAATCACCCGGGGTATGGCTACACCTTC	few	TRBV9	-	TRBJ1-2
CAWTGTEQNTDTQYF	TGTGCCTGGACGGGGACAGAGCAGAACACAGATACGCAGTATTTT	-	TRBV30	TRBD1	TRBJ2-3
CASSFNSGRTDTQYF	TGTGCCAGCAGCTTTAATAGCGGGAGAACAGATACGCAGTATTTT	few	TRBV7-2	TRBD2	TRBJ2-3
CASSSRTGYNEQFF	TGTGCCAGCAGCAGTAGGACTGGATACAATGAGCAGTTCTTC	-	TRBV2	-	TRBJ2-1
CASSELAGGDLNTQYF	TGCGCCAGCAGCGAACTAGCGGGGGGTGACTTAAATACGCAGTATTTT	-	TRBV5-1	TRBD2	TRBJ2-3
CASFTGYNEQFF	TGTGCCAGCTTTACAGGGTACAATGAGCAGTTCTTC	-	TRBV21-1	-	TRBJ2-1
CATSRPPGMNTEAFF	TGTGCCACCAGCAGACCACCCGGTATGAACACTGAAGCTTTCTTT	once	TRBV15	-	TRBJ1-1
CSATRLREQFF	TGCAGTGCTACCCGTCTCCGTGAGCAGTTCTTC	-	TRBV20-1	-	TRBJ2-1
CASSQGFYGHYEQYF	TGCGCCAGCAGCCAAGGATTTTATGGCCACTACGAGCAGTACTTC	once	TRBV4-3	-	TRBJ2-7
CATSAGEEKLFF	TGTGCCACCTCGGCAGGGGAGGAAAAACTGTTTTTT	-	TRBV28	-	TRBJ1-4
CAWRDYYTGELFF	TGTGCCTGGAGGGACTACTACACCGGGGAGCTGTTTTTT	-	TRBV30	-	TRBJ2-2
CASSLGARGSPLHF	TGTGCCAGCAGCTTGGGGGCCCGAGGTTCACCCCTCCACTTT	-	TRBV7-3	-	TRBJ1-6
CASSSPQSGETQYF	TGTGCCAGCAGCTCCCCCCAAAGCGGGGAGACCCAGTACTTC	few	TRBV7-9	-	TRBJ2-5
CASSSYQETQYF	TGTGCCAGCTCATCGTACCAAGAGACCCAGTACTTC	few	TRBV18	-	TRBJ2-5
CASSAQGLYQETQYF	TGTGCCAGCAGCGCCCAGGGACTGTACCAAGAGACCCAGTACTTC	-	TRBV9	-	TRBJ2-5
CASSLGGARTSETQYF	TGTGCTAGCAGTTTGGGAGGGGCCCGCACCTCGGAGACCCAGTACTTC	-	TRBV7-7	TRBD2	TRBJ2-5
CASSSSARRAGQDTQYF	TGTGCCAGCAGCTCCTCCGCGAGGCGGGCCGGTCAAGATACGCAGTATTTT	once	TRBV5-4	-	TRBJ2-3
CASRPGFTDTQYF	TGTGCCAGCAGACCCGGGTTCACAGATACGCAGTATTTT	-	TRBV11-1	-	TRBJ2-3
CASSLVAGQEAFF	TGTGCCAGCAGCTTAGTCGCGGGGCAGGAAGCTTTCTTT	-	TRBV7-3	-	TRBJ1-1
CSAQSWGESSYEQYF	TGCAGCGCCCAGTCTTGGGGGGAGAGCTCCTACGAGCAGTACTTC	-	TRBV29-1	-	TRBJ2-7
CASSRGGNTEAFF	TGTGCCAGTAGTAGGGGAGGGAACACTGAAGCTTTCTTT	few	TRBV19	-	TRBJ1-1
CASGAASGRADEQYF	TGTGCCAGCGGGGCCGCTAGCGGGAGGGCCGACGAGCAGTACTTC	few	TRBV7-9	TRBD2	TRBJ2-7
CASSLKGGLGDQPQHF	TGTGCCAGCAGCTTAAAGGGAGGATTGGGAGATCAGCCCCAGCATTTT	-	TRBV7-9	-	TRBJ1-5